The 9 T cell receptor beta chains below were found in one sample sequenced in a study of cytomegalovirus exposure and HLA in healthy donors. The assay was immunoSEQ multiplex PCR, and TCRdb's table has in-frame clones only and misses some. The data contain approximately 120,000 clones, 88% of them seen just once; the ten biggest clones take up about 2.1%. The sample taken for sequencing was PBMCs. Source of these receptors: a woman between 18 and 29 years old in good health and CMV-seronegative.

The chain uses TRBV7-9 and TRBJ1-5; no firm D call. The CDR3 consists of 12 residues. Between the trimmed V and J ends, which lost 3 bases and 6 bases, there was a span of 6 bases. Germline V gives CDR1 SEHNR, CDR2 FQNEAQ (reference sequence). The CDR3 DNA reads as TGTGCCAGCAGCTTGACGGGTCAGCCCCAGCATTTT. Translated, it gives CASSLTGQPQHF.

V is TRBV7-9 and J is TRBJ1-1; D not certain. The germline V gene encodes CDR1 SEHNR and CDR2 FQNEAQ (reference sequence). The CDR3 length is 12 residues. Trimming took off 4 bases at V and 11 bases at J, with 14 bases between the two ends. CDR3 sequence: CASSSRGSGAFF. The DNA for the CDR3 is TGTGCCAGCAGCTCCCGGGGATCTGGGGCTTTCTTT.

The chain has TRBV9 and TRBJ2-1; D is possibly TRBD2 (6 bases). The CDR3 extends over 13 amino acids. Per germline, CDR1 SGDLS and CDR2 YYNGEE. V gave up 3 bases and J gave up 12 bases, with 16 bases separating them. The CDR3 bases are TGTGCCAGCAGCGATTCGTGGAGGGCAGCGCAGTTCTTC. Translation gives CASSDSWRAAQFF.

The chain joins TRBV7-9 to TRBJ1-2; TRBD1 might be the D (5 bases). CDR3 length: 14 residues. Germline CDR1 and CDR2: SEHNR and FQNEAQ (reference sequence). The ends were cut back, 6 bases at V and 8 bases at J, with 19 bases in the middle. The CDR3 reads CASRPPRQGGGYTF. For the CDR3, the DNA is TGTGCCAGCAGGCCCCCCCGGCAGGGAGGAGGCTACACCTTC. Full variable domain (remainder filled in from reference TRBV7-9 and TRBJ1-2): DTGVSQNPRHKITKRGQNVTFRCDPISEHNRLYWYRQTLGQGPEFLTYFQNEAQLEKSRLLSDRFSAERPKGSFSTLEIQRTEQGDSAMYLCASRPPRQGGGYTFGSGTRLTVV.

The rearrangement uses TRBV9 and TRBJ2-3; D uncertain. CDR1 is SGDLS and CDR2 is YYNGEE in the germline V gene. Trimming left V 4 bases short and J 0 bases short, with 9 bases between. The length of the CDR3 is 14 residues. In DNA, the CDR3 is TGTGCCAGCAGCCCCCCCGAGAGCACAGATACGCAGTATTTT. As protein: CASSPPESTDTQYF.

The J gene is TRBJ1-3, the V gene TRBV19, with 8 bases identical to TRBD1. Germline CDR1 reads LNHDA; CDR2 reads SQIVND (reference sequence). The CDR3 loop spans 15 amino acids. V was clipped by 5 bases and J by 2 bases; unmatched bases: 5. DNA for the CDR3: TGTGCCAGTAGTTCTAGGACAGGGACTGGAAACACCATATATTTT. This sequence encodes CASSSRTGTGNTIYF.

V is TRBV5-6 and J is TRBJ1-2, with 9 bases identical to TRBD1. The CDR3 contains 15 residues. V gave up 3 bases and J gave up 7 bases; unmatched junction bases: 10. Germline V CDR1 and CDR2: SGHDT, YYEEEE. CDR3 sequence (DNA): TGTGCCAGCAGCTCGCCGACAGGGGGTTTAGGTGGCTACACCTTC. This encodes CASSSPTGGLGGYTF.

V gene TRBV27 combines with J gene TRBJ2-5, with 7 bases fitting TRBD1. V was clipped by 9 bases and J by 5 bases; unmatched bases: 9. From germline, CDR1 is MNHEY and CDR2 SMNVEV (reference sequence). This CDR3 comprises 13 residues. The CDR3 sequence: CASATGNRETQYF. CDR3 in DNA: TGTGCCAGTGCGACAGGGAACCGTGAGACCCAGTACTTC.

The rearrangement links TRBV5-1 to TRBJ1-2; maybe TRBD1 (6 bases). Per the germline V gene, CDR1 is SGHRS and CDR2 is YFSETQ. V lost 0 bases to trimming and J lost 5 bases, with 11 bases between them. The CDR3 sequence is 14 residues long. DNA for the CDR3: TGCGCCAGCAGCTTGGGGGCAGGGGAATATGGCTACACCTTC. Translated: CASSLGAGEYGYTF.